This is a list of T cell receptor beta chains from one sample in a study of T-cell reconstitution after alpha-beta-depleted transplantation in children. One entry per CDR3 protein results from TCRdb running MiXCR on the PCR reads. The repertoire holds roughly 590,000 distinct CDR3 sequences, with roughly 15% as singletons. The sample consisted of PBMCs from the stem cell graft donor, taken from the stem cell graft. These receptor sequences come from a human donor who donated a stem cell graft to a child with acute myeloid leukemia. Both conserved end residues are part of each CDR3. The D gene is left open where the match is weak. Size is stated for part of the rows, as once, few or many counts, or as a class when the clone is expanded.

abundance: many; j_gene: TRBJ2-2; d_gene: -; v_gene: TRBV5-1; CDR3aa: CASSSTGNTGELFF; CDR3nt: TGTGCCAGCAGTTCAACAGGGAACACCGGGGAGCTGTTTTTT
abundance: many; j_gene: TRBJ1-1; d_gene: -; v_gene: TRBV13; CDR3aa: CASSLGVNRANTEAFF; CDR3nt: TGTGCCAGCAGCTTAGGCGTAAACAGGGCGAACACTGAAGCTTTCTTT
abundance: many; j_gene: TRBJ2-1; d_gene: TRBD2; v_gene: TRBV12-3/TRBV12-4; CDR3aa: CASSPLAGTYNEQFF; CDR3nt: TGTGCCAGCAGCCCACTAGCGGGGACCTACAATGAGCAGTTCTTC
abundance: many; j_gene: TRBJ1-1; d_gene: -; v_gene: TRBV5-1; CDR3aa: CASSLEGPPGTEAFF; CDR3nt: TGCGCCAGCAGCTTGGAAGGTCCCCCGGGAACTGAAGCTTTCTTT
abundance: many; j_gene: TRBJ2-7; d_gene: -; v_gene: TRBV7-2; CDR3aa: CASTSTFEQYF; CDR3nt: TGTGCCAGCACCTCAACTTTCGAGCAGTACTTC
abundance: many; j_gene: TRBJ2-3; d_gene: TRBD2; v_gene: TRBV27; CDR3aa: CASSPLGLAGHTDTQYF; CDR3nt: TGTGCCAGCAGTCCCCTGGGACTAGCGGGTCACACAGATACGCAGTATTTT
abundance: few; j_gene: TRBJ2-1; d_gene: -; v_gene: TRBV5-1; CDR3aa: CASSEMENEQFF; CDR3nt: TGCGCCAGCAGCGAAATGGAAAATGAGCAGTTCTTC
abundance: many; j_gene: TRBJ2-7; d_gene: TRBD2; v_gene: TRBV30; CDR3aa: CAWSVPGGGTYEQYF; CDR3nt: TGTGCCTGGAGTGTACCTGGCGGGGGGACCTACGAGCAGTACTTC
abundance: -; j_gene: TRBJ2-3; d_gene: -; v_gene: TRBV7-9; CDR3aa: CASSLWRSAADTQYF; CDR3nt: TGTGCCAGCAGCTTATGGAGATCCGCGGCAGATACGCAGTATTTT
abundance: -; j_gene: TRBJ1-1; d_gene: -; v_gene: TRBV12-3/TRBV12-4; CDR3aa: CASSIDSTEAFF; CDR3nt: TGTGCCAGCAGCATTGACAGCACTGAAGCTTTCTTT
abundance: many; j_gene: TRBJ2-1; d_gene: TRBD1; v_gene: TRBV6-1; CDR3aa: CASAPGDSRYNEQFF; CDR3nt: TGTGCCAGCGCCCCTGGGGACAGCAGATACAATGAGCAGTTCTTC
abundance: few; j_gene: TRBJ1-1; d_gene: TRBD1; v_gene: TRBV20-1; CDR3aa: CSALPVPGQGTGTEAFF; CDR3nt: TGCAGTGCCCTACCGGTCCCGGGACAGGGTACGGGAACTGAAGCTTTCTTT
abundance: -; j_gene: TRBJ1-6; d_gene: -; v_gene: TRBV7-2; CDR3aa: CASSLGYGSPLHF; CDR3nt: TGTGCCAGCAGCTTGGGGTACGGATCACCCCTCCACTTT
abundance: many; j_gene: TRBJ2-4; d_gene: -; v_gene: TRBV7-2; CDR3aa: CASSLMKFSAKNIQYF; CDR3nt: TGTGCCAGCAGCTTAATGAAATTTTCGGCCAAAAACATTCAGTACTTC
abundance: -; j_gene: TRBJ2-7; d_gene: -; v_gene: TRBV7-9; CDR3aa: CASSLEFGVAYEQYF; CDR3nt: TGTGCCAGCAGCTTAGAATTTGGGGTGGCCTACGAGCAGTACTTC
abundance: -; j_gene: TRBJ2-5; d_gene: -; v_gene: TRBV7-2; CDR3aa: CASRLAISETQYF; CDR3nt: TGTGCCAGCAGGCTCGCGATCTCGGAGACCCAGTACTTC
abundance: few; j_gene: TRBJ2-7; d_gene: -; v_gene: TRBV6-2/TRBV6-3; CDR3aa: CASSYGRGFSYEQYF; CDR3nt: TGTGCCAGCAGTTACGGAAGGGGGTTCTCCTACGAGCAGTACTTC
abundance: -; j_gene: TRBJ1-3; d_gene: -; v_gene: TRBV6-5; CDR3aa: CASSYSLLRQLGFGNTIYF; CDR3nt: TGTGCCAGCAGTTACTCGCTCTTGAGACAGTTGGGGTTTGGAAACACCATATATTTT
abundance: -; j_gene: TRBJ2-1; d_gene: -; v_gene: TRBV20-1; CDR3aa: CSAPPSKWNEQFF; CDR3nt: TGCAGTGCTCCCCCCAGCAAGTGGAATGAGCAGTTCTTC
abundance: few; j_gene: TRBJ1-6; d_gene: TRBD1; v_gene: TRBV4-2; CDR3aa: CASSQLGDRRIEDSPLHF; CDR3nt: TGTGCCAGCAGCCAACTAGGGGACAGGAGGATCGAAGATTCACCCCTCCACTTT
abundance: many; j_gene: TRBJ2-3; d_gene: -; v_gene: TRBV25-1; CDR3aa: CASSEVRNTQYF; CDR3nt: TGTGCCAGCAGTGAGGTCAGGAATACGCAGTATTTT
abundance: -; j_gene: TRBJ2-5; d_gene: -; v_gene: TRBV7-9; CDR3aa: CASFLGGDETQYF; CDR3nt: TGTGCCAGCTTTCTAGGGGGGGACGAGACCCAGTACTTC
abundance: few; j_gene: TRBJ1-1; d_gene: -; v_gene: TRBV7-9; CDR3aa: CASSPQIWNTEAFF; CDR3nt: TGTGCCAGCAGCCCCCAGATCTGGAACACTGAAGCTTTCTTT
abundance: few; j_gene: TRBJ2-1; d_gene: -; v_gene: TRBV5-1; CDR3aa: CASSLEADNEQFF; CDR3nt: TGCGCCAGCAGCTTGGAGGCCGACAATGAGCAGTTCTTC
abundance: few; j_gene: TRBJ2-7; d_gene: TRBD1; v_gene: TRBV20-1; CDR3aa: CSAGGQGDDYHSYEQYF; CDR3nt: TGCAGTGCTGGGGGACAGGGGGACGATTATCACTCCTACGAGCAGTACTTC
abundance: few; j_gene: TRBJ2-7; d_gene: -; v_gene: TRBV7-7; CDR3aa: CASSSLGAYEQYF; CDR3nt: TGTGCCAGCAGCTCGTTGGGGGCCTACGAGCAGTACTTC
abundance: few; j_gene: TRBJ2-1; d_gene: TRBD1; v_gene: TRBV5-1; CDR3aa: CASSLTGESYNEQFF; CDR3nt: TGCGCCAGCAGCTTGACAGGGGAAAGTTACAATGAGCAGTTCTTC
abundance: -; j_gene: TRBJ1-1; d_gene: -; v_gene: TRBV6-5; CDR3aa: CASSYSAGDTLNTEAFF; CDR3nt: TGTGCCAGCAGTTACTCTGCAGGAGATACTTTGAACACTGAAGCTTTCTTT
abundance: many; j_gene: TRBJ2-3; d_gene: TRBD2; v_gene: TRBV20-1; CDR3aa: CSARDERGGHTDTQYF; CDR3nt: TGCAGTGCTAGAGACGAACGGGGGGGCCACACAGATACGCAGTATTTT
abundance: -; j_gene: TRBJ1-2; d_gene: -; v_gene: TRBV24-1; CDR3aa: CATSRPGSDGYTF; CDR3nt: TGTGCCACCAGCCGCCCGGGGAGTGATGGCTACACCTTC
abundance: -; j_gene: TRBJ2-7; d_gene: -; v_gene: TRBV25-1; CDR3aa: CASSPDEQYF; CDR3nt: TGTGCCAGCAGTCCCGACGAGCAGTACTTC
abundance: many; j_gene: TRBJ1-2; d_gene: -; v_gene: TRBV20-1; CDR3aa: CSARVLQGSHYGYTF; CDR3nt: TGCAGTGCTAGAGTCTTACAGGGTTCCCACTATGGCTACACCTTC
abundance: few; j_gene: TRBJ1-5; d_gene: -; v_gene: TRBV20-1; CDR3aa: CSASVGAGNQPQHF; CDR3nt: TGCAGTGCTAGTGTTGGGGCGGGCAATCAGCCCCAGCATTTT
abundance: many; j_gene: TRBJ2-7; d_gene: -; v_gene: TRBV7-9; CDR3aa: CASSDEADEQYF; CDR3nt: TGTGCCAGCAGCGACGAAGCGGACGAGCAGTACTTC
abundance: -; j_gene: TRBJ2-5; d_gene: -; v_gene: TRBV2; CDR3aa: CASGSYGETQYF; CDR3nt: TGTGCCAGCGGGTCATACGGAGAGACCCAGTACTTC
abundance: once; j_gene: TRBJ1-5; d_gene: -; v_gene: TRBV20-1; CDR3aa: CSATAQGHQPQHF; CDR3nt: TGCAGTGCTACGGCACAGGGACATCAGCCCCAGCATTTT
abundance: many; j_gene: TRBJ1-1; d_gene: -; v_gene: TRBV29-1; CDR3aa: CSVEEGATEAFF; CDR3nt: TGCAGCGTTGAAGAGGGGGCCACTGAAGCTTTCTTT
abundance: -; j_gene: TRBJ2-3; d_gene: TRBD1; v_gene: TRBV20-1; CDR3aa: CSARDPSPGQLTDTQYF; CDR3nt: TGCAGTGCTAGAGATCCAAGCCCGGGACAGCTCACAGATACGCAGTATTTT
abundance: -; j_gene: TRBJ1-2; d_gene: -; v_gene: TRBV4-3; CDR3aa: CASSQVNPGRSYGYTF; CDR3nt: TGCGCCAGCAGCCAAGTGAATCCCGGACGGAGCTATGGCTACACCTTC
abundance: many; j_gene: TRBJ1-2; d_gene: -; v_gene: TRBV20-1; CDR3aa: CSAKGDLNYGYTF; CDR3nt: TGCAGTGCTAAAGGAGACCTTAACTATGGCTACACCTTC
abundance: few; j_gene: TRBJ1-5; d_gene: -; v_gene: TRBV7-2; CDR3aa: CASSLAVNRPQHF; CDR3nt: TGTGCCAGCAGCTTAGCGGTGAATCGGCCCCAGCATTTT